The entry below gives a single TCR beta chain sequence along with its context. Its antigen is currently unknown. Trimming cost V 6 bases and J 3 bases, with 11 bases left between them. This CDR3 comprises 13 residues. Looked up from germline, CDR1 is ENHRY and CDR2 is SYGVKD. This entry is derived from a study of glioma-infiltrating T cells after dendritic cell vaccination. Study-level information: Dendritic cell vaccination trial patients had either newly diagnosed or recurrent glioblastoma. Dendritic cells derived from monocytes and pulsed with autologous tumor lysate formed the vaccine. General study results and limits: Higher pretreatment TIL content predicted longer progression-free time and survival.

The PCR used 60 V beta and 13 J beta primers. Generated by immunoSEQ multiplex PCR, the TCRdb table keeps only in-frame clones and is missing some. The sample contains about 90,000 clones, roughly 87% of which appear only once. Documented time point: after dendritic cell vaccination, including at tumor progression/relapse. Sequences were derived from blood, sampled after dendritic cell vaccination. This clonotype was obtained from a human donor with glioblastoma. The rearrangement joins TRBV10-3 to TRBJ1-2, with D possibly being TRBD1 (5 bases). The CDR3 reads CAIRLGLHYGYTF. The CDR3 nucleotides are TGTGCCATCAGACTGGGACTGCACTATGGCTACACCTTC.